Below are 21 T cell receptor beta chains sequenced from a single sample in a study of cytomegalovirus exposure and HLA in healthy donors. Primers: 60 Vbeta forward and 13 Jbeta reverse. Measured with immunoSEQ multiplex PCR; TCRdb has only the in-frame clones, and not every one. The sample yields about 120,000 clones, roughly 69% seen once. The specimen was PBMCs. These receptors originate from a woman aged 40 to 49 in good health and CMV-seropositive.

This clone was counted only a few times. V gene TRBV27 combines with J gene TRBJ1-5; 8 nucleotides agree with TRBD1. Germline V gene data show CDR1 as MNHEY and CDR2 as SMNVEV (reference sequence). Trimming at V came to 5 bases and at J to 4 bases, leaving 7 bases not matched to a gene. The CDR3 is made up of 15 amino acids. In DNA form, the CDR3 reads TGTGCCAGCAGTGGGACAGGCTGGGGGAATCAGCCCCAGCATTTT. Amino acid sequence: CASSGTGWGNQPQHF.

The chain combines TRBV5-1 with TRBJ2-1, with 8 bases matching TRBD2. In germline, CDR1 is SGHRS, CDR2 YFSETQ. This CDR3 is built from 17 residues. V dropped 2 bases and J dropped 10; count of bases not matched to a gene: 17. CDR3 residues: CASSFTPSGRSPDEQFF. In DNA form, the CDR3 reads TGCGCCAGCAGCTTCACACCAAGCGGGAGATCACCGGACGAGCAGTTCTTC. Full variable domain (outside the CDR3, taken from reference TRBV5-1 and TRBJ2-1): KAGVTQTPRYLIKTRGQQVTLSCSPISGHRSVSWYQQTPGQGLQFLFEYFSETQRNKGNFPGRFSGRQFSNSRSEMNVSTLELGDSALYLCASSFTPSGRSPDEQFFGPGTRLTVL.

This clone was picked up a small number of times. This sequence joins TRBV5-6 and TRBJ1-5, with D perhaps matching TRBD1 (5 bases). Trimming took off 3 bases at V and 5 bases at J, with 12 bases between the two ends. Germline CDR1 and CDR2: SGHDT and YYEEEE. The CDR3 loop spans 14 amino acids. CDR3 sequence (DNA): TGTGCCAGCAGCTCGACAGCGTCTTATCAGCCCCAGCATTTT. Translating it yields CASSSTASYQPQHF.

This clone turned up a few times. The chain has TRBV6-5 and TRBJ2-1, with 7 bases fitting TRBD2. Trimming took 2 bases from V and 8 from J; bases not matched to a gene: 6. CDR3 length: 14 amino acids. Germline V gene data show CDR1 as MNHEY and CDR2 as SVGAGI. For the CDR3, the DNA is TGTGCCAGCAGTTACGTGGGGGAGGGCGATGAGCAGTTCTTC. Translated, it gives CASSYVGEGDEQFF.

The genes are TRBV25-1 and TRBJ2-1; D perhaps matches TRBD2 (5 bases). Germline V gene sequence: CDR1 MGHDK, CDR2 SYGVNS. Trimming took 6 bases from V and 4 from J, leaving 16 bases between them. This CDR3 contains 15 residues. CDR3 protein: CASRDDGGSYNEQFF. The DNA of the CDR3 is TGTGCCAGCAGGGATGACGGAGGATCTTACAATGAGCAGTTCTTC.

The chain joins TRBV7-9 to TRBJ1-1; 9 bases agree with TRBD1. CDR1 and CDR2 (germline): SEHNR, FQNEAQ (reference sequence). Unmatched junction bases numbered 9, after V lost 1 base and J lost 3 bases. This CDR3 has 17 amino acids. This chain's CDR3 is CASSLGRGTGYYTEAFF. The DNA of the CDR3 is TGTGCCAGCAGCTTAGGACGGGGGACAGGGTATTACACTGAAGCTTTCTTT.

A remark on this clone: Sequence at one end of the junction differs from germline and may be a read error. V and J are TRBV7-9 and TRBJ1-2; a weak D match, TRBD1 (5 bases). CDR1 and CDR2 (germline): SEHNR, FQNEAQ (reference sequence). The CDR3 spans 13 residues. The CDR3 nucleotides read TGTGCCAGCAGTTTAGTCGGGGGGATTGGCTACACCTTC. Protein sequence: CASSLVGGIGYTF.

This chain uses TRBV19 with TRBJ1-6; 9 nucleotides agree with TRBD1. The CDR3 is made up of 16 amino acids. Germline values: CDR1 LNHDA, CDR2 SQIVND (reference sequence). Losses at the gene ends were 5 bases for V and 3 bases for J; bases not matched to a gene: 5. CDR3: CASSVPTGGYNSPLHF. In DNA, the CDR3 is TGTGCCAGTAGTGTACCGACAGGGGGCTATAATTCACCCCTCCACTTT.

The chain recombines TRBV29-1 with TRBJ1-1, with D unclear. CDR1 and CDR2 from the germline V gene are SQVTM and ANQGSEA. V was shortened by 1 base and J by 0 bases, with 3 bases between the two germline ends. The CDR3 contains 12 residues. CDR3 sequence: CSVEVVNTEAFF. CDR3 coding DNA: TGCAGCGTTGAAGTCGTGAACACTGAAGCTTTCTTT.

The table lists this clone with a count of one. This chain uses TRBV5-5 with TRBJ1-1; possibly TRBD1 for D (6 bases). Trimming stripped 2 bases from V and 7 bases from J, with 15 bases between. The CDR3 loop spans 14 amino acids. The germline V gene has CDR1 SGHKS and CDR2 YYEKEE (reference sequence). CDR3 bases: TGTGCCAGCAGCTTATGGGGGCCGGTACTTGAAGCTTTCTTT. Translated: CASSLWGPVLEAFF.

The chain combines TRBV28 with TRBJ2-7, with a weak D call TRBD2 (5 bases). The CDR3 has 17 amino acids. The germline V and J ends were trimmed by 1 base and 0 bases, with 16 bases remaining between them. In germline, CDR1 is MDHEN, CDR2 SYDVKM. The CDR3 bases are TGTGCCAGCAGTTTATCAAGTACCGGGGTAAGCTCCTACGAGCAGTACTTC. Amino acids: CASSLSSTGVSSYEQYF. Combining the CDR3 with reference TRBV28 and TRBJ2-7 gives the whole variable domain DVKVTQSSRYLVKRTGEKVFLECVQDMDHENMFWYRQDPGLGLRLIYFSYDVKMKEKGDIPEGYSVSREKKERFSLILESASTNQTSMYLCASSLSSTGVSSYEQYFGPGTRLTVT.

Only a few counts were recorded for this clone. CDR3 loop: CASSQVGGYEQYF. The CDR3 coding sequence is TGTGCCAGCAGCCAAGTCGGCGGTTACGAGCAGTACTTC. V usage is TRBV4-2 and J usage is TRBJ2-7, with D uncertain. With 1 base removed from V and 4 bases from J, the gap between germline ends came to 8 bases. The CDR3 loop spans 13 amino acids. Germline loops: CDR1 LGHNA, CDR2 YNFKEQ.

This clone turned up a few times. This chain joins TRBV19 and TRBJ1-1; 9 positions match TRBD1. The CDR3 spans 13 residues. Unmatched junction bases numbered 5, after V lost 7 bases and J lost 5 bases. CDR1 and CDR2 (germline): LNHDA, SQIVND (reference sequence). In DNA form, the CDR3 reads TGTGCCAGTATCCCGACAGGGGGAACTGAAGCTTTCTTT. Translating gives CASIPTGGTEAFF.

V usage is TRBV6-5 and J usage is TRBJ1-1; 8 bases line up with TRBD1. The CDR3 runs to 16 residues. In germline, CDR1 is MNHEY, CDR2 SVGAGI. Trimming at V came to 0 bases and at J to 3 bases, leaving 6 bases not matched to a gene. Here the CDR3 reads CASSYSLDRGYTEAFF. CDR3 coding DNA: TGTGCCAGCAGTTACTCACTTGACAGGGGCTACACTGAAGCTTTCTTT.

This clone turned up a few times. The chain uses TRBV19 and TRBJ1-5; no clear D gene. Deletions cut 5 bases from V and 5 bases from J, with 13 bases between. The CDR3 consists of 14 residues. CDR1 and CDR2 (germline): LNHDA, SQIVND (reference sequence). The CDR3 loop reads CASSLRSNYQPQHF. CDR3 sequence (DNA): TGTGCCAGTAGTCTGAGGTCGAATTATCAGCCCCAGCATTTT. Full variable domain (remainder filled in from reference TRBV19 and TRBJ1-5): DGGITQSPKYLFRKEGQNVTLSCEQNLNHDAMYWYRQDPGQGLRLIYYSQIVNDFQKGDIAEGYSVSREKKESFPLTVTSAQKNPTAFYLCASSLRSNYQPQHFGDGTRLSIL.

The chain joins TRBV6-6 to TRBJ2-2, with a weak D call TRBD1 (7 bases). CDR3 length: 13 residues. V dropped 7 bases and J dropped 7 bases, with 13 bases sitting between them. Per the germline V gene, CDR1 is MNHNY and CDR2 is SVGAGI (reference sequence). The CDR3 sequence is CASMEGAVGELFF. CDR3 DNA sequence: TGTGCCAGCATGGAGGGGGCCGTCGGGGAGCTGTTTTTT.

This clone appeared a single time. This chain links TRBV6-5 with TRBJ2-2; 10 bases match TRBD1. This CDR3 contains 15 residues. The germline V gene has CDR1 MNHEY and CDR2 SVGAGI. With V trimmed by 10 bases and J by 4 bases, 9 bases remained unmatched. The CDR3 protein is CATRAGTGATGELFF. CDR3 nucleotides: TGTGCCACGAGAGCCGGGACAGGGGCCACCGGGGAGCTGTTTTTT.

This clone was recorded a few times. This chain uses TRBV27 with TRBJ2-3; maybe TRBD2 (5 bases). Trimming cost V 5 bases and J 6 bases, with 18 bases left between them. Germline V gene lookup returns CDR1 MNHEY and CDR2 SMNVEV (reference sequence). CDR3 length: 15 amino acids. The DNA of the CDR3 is TGTGCCAGCAGTCCCATGGCGTTAGCGCCGGATACGCAGTATTTT. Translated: CASSPMALAPDTQYF.

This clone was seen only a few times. The CDR3 DNA sequence: TGTGCCAGCAGCGGAAATACAGGGGGCACTGAAGCTTTCTTT. Its translation is CASSGNTGGTEAFF. The chain joins TRBV4-2 to TRBJ1-1; TRBD1 agrees at 8 bases. The J segment lost 4 bases and the V segment lost 5 bases, leaving 6 bases of the junction unmatched. The CDR3 runs 14 residues. The germline V gene has CDR1 LGHNA and CDR2 YNFKEQ.

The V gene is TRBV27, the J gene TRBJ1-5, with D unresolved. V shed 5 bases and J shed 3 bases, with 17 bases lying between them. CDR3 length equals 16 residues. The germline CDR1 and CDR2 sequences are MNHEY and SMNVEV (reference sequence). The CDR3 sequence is CASSQRWGYLNQPQHF. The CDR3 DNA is TGTGCCAGCAGTCAGCGGTGGGGTTACCTCAATCAGCCCCAGCATTTT.

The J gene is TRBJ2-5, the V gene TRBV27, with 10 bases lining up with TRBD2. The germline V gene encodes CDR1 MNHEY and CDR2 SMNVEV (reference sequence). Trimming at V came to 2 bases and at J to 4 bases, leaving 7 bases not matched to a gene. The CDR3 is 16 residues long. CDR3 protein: CASSLRSGRARETQYF. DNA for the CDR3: TGTGCCAGCAGTTTAAGAAGCGGGAGGGCCCGAGAGACCCAGTACTTC.